This T cell receptor (beta chain) originates from a study of blood T cells in healthy people across ages. General study results and limits: Bulk PBMC profiling left naive and antigen-experienced comparisons inconclusive.

This clonotype has only one observation. Its antigen is not known. Using a J-beta primer mix together with a sample-barcoded 5' primer, a second PCR was run for about 6 to 12 cycles. Each CDR3 protein gets one entry after TCRdb re-called the 5' RACE reads with MiXCR. The sample has over 600,000 distinct CDR3 sequences; 45% to 70% are singletons. Germline V gives CDR1 MNHEY, CDR2 SMNVEV (reference sequence). The CDR3 spans 18 residues. V shed 4 bases, J shed 1 base, and the junction held 12 bases outside the gene matches. V is TRBV27 and J is TRBJ2-3; TRBD2 aligns across 9 bases. This clonotype was obtained from a man between 40 and 49 years old in good health. Sequences were obtained from blood. The CDR3 sequence is CASSYSVAGGPRTDTQYF. The CDR3 bases are TGTGCCAGCAGTTATTCTGTCGCGGGGGGGCCGCGCACAGATACGCAGTATTTT.